This TCR beta chain was observed in a study of blood T cell repertoires in COVID-19 (dated by TCRdb to about 2020). Study-wide context: Collaborator samples came from the United States, Italy and Spain and covered acute and convalescent phases of COVID-19. The material from the prospective study consisted of cDNA or gDNA derived from T cells, B-cell-depleted T cells, or PBMCs. Subjects who had been exposed to COVID-19, were actively infected with it, or had recovered from it provided the deeply sampled blood TCRbeta repertoires that made up the dataset. The repertoires were released in a freely available public database intended as a resource for research on the immune response to SARS-CoV-2. Samples came from the ongoing ImmuneRACE study (first 160 participants) plus 1,254 subjects from 6 global collaborators. Nearly every sample came with metadata listing a de-identified subject ID, COVID-19 status, age in years and sex. HLA class I and class II types, where available, came from metadata supplied by the sample provider rather than from assay-based typing. Points the paper makes about the study in general: How much clinical and demographic metadata was included differed by source and by participant, and the metadata was provided uncurated.

TCRbeta CDR3 regions were amplified from genomic DNA using the immunoSEQ Assay, a bias-controlled multiplex PCR. Per the source publication's procedure: Nucleated cell counts per sample were estimated from amplification of reference gene primers within the assay. To quantify the absolute abundance of each unique TCRbeta CDR3 rearrangement, sequence reads were collapsed and filtered. For each sample, productive Simpson clonality was calculated by taking the square root of Simpson's diversity index across productive rearrangements. TCRdb took this table from immuneACCESS and kept in-frame rearrangements with V and J called. Such tables lack part of the clones; where checked against another copy, unresolved V genes explain under half of the gap, and the rest is unexplained. V and J calls and clone size are as listed in that table; D and trimming were resolved from the DNA. Here the sample has 150,000 to 200,000 clones; 88% occur a single time. Roughly 9% of the sample is taken by the ten largest.

Participants in the prospective study were enrolled through a virtual design, were aged roughly 18 to 100 years, and lived in under 25 United States geographic areas. Cohort assignment in the prospective study relied on participant-reported clinical history from a screening survey and a study questionnaire. Recovered participants in ImmuneRACE Cohort 3 were defined as having two consecutive negative NP/OP PCR tests, clearance from a healthcare professional, or resolution of symptoms. Each participant in the prospective study had whole blood, serum and a nasopharyngeal or oropharyngeal swab collected by mobile phlebotomists. Prospective study participants could optionally give additional blood draws and questionnaires over an approximately two-month period. Blood samples from the prospective study were shipped frozen or at room temperature prior to DNA extraction. V sheds 9 bases and J sheds 0 bases, leaving 10 bases between their ends. There are 13 amino acids in the CDR3, from cysteine to phenylalanine inclusive. Just CDR3 DNA is preserved here, 39 bases in frame from base 1. In the germline V gene (reference sequence), CDR1 corresponds to SGHKS and CDR2 to YYEKEE.

In the case of this clone: Its antigen remains undetermined. No base-level quality is on record; no much larger clone is a single base apart.

The specimen was PBMCs or T cells enriched from blood (not recorded which). The chain links TRBV5-5 with TRBJ2-1, with the D gene not clear enough to name. The TCR originated in a woman between 18 and 29 years old who had recovered from COVID-19. The CDR3 here reads CATLDSSYNEQFF. The bases are TGTGCCACCTTAGATAGCTCCTACAATGAGCAGTTCTTC.